The entry below gives a single T cell receptor beta chain sequence along with its context. Its target is unknown. The data were produced by immunoSEQ multiplex PCR, yet TCRdb's version contains in-frame clones alone and is incomplete. Here the sample spans 100,000 to 120,000 clones, about nine tenths being singletons. This entry comes from a study of siplizumab effects on memory and regulatory T cells. Regarding the study as a whole: The average Treg-derived proportion among mappable alloreactive CD4+ clones was about 70% with siplizumab versus under 35% in controls. Proliferating Tregs in siplizumab cultures were never verified as suppressive. The alloresponse seemed to draw substantially on naive T cells, which appeared more diverse than memory cells. Assignment to unstimulated subsets succeeded for only a minor fraction of the alloreactive clones.

Germline values: CDR1 MGHRA, CDR2 YSYEKL. The V and J ends lost 4 bases and 0 bases, in that order; junction bases with no gene match: 3. This CDR3 comprises 15 residues. The sample was CD4+ T cells sorted from blood. The chain carries TRBV4-1 and TRBJ2-3, with 8 bases fitting TRBD1. The TCR sequence derives from a human donor in good health. The CDR3 here is CASSLRTGSTDTQYF. The CDR3 DNA is TGCGCCAGCAGCCTCCGGACAGGGAGCACAGATACGCAGTATTTT.